This T cell receptor (beta chain) was profiled in a study of CD8 T cells in Susac syndrome. The RNA input was roughly 0.45 to 1 ug, and it was reverse transcribed with random hexamers. TCRdb called the immunoSEQ multiplex PCR reads again in MiXCR, with one record for every CDR3 protein. Found here are about 300,000 distinct CDR3 sequences, about 90% of them singletons; the top ten hold 0.06% to 0.075%. Trimming shortened V by 7 bases and J by 13 bases, and 8 bases separated the two germline ends. Per the germline V gene, CDR1 is ENHRY and CDR2 is SYGVKD. This CDR3 spans 9 amino acids. This receptor was taken from a human donor with multiple sclerosis. V gene TRBV10-3 combines with J gene TRBJ2-4; D perhaps matches TRBD2 (5 bases). The sequencing sample was made of CD4+ T cells from PBMCs. The CDR3 loop is CAIILAQYF. In DNA form, the CDR3 reads TGTGCCATCATTTTAGCGCAGTACTTC.